In its sample, the clone carrying this TCR beta chain was seen a few times. Under the authors' procedure: Amplifying reference gene primers gave estimates of nucleated cell counts. Repertoires were generated with immunoSEQ multiplex PCR, while TCRdb's copy carries only in-frame clones and drops some. For V, J and clone size, that table is used; D and trimming come from the DNA. The data contain around 300,000 clones, approximately 90% of them singletons. The data were taken from a study of blood T cell repertoires in COVID-19. Overall study: Acute and convalescent COVID-19 samples came from the United States, Italy and Spain.

In terms of age and location, participants ranged from about 18 to 100 years and lived in about 25 US areas. The TCR was taken from a woman in her 30s who had recovered from COVID-19. Sequenced material: PBMCs or T cells enriched from blood (not recorded which).

CDR3 protein: CASRSEGFGYTF. The CDR3 nucleotides are TGTGCCAGCAGATCAGAGGGTTTTGGCTACACCTTC. V and J are TRBV2 and TRBJ1-2, with unresolved D. With 6 bases removed from V and 7 bases from J, the gap between germline ends came to 12 bases. Germline V lookup: CDR1 SNHLY, CDR2 FYNNEI. The CDR3 is 12 amino acids. Full variable domain (rest looked up from reference TRBV2 and TRBJ1-2): EPEVTQTPSHQVTQMGQEVILRCVPISNHLYFYWYRQILGQKVEFLVSFYNNEISEKSEIFDDQFSVERPDGSNFTLKIRSTKLEDSAMYFCASRSEGFGYTFGSGTRLTVV.